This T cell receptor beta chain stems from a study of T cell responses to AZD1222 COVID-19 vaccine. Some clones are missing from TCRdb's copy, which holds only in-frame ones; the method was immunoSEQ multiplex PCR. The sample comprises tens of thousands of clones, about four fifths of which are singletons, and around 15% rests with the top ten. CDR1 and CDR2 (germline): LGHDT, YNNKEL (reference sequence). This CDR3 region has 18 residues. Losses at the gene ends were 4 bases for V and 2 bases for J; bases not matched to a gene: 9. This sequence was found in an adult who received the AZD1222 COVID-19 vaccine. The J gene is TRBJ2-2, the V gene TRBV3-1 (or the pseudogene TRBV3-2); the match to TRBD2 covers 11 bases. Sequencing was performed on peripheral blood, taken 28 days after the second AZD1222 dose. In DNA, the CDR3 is TGTGCCAGCAGCCCAAGGTCACTAGCGGGGGCCAACACCGGGGAGCTGTTTTTT. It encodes CASSPRSLAGANTGELFF.